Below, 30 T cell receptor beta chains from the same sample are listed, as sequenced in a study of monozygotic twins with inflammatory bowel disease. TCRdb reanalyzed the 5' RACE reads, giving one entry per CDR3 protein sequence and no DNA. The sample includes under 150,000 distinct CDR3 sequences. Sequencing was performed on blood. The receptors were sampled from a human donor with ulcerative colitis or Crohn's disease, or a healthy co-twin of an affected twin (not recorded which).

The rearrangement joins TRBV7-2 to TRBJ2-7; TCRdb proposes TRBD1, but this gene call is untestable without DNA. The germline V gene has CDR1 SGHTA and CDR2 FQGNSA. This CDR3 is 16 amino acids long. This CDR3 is CASSQLGQGKHYEQYF.

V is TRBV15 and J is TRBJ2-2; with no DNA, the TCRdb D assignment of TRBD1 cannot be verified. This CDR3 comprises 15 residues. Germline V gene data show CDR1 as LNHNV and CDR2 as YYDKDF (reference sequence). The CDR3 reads CATRNPGQWAGELFF.

The CDR3 sequence is CASSVVVSMNTEAFF. The chain uses TRBV9 and TRBJ1-1. Germline V gene lookup returns CDR1 SGDLS and CDR2 YYNGEE. CDR3 length: 15 amino acids.

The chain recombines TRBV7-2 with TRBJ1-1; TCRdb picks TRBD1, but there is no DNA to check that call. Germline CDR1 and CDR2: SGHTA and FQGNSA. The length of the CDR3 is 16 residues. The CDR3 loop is CASSRYRGQLNTEAFF. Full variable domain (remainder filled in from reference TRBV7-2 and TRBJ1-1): GAGVSQSPSNKVTEKGKDVELRCDPISGHTALYWYRQSLGQGLEFLIYFQGNSAPDKSGLPSDRFSAERTGGSVSTLTIQRTQQEDSAVYLCASSRYRGQLNTEAFFGQGTRLTVV.

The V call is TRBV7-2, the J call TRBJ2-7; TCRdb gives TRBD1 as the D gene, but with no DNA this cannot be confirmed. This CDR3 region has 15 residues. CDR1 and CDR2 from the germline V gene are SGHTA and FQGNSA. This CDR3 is CASSFSGTDSREQYF.

CDR3 sequence reads: CASSLSRAGIEAFF. This chain uses TRBV5-1 with TRBJ1-1. This CDR3 has 14 residues. CDR1 and CDR2 from the germline V gene are SGHRS and YFSETQ.

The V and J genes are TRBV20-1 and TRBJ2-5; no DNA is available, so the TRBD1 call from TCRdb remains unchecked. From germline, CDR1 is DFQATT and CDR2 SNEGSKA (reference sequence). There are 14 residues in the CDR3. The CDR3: CSAARGGWGETQYF.

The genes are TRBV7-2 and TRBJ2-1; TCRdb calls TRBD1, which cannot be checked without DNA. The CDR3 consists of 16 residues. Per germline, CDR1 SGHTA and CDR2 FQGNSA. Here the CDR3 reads CASSLGVDRAVSEQFF.

The CDR3: CASSPGYSPLHF. This sequence joins TRBV7-2 and TRBJ1-6. The CDR3 contains 12 residues. Germline lookup yields CDR1 SGHTA and CDR2 FQGNSA.

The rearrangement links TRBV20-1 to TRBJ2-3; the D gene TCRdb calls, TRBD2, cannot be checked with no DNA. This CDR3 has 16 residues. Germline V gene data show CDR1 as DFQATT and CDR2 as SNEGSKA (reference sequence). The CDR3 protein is CSARALAGGVTDTQYF.

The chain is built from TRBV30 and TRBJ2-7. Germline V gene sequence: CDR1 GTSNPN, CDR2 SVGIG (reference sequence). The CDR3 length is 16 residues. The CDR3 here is CAWSPTHGKSSYEQYF.

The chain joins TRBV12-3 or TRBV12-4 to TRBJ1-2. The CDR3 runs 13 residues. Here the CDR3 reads CASSSGTANGYTF.

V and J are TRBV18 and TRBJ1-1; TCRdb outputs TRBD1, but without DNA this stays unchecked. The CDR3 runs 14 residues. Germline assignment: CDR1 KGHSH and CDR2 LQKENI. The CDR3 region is CASSRGHENTEAFF.

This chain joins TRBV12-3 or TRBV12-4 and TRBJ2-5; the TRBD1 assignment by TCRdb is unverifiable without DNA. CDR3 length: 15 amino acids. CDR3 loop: CASTPTGGFGETQYF.

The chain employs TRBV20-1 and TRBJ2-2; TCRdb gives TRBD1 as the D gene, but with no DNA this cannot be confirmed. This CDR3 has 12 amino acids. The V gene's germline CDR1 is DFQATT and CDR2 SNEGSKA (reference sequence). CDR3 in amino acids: CSATRPPGELFF.

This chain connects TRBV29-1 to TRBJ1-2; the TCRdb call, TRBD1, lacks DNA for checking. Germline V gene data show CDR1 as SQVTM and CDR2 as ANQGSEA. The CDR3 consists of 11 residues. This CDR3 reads CSGGTDYGYTF.

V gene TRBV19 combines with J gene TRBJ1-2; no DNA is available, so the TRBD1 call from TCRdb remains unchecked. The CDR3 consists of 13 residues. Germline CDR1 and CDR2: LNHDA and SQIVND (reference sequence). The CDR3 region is CASSITGDYGYTF.

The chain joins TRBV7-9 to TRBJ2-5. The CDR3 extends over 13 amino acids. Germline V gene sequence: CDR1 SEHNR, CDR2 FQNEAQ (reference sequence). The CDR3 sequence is CASSLSSGETQYF.

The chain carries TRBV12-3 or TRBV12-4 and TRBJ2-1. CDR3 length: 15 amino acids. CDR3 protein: CASSQSGGAYNEQFF.

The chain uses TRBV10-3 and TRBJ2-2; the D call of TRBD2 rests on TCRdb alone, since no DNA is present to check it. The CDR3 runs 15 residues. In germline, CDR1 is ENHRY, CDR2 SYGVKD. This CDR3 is CAISGEGRGTGELFF.

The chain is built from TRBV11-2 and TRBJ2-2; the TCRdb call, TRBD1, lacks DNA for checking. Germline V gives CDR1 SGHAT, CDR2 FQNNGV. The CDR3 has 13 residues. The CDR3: CASSLGQGGELFF.

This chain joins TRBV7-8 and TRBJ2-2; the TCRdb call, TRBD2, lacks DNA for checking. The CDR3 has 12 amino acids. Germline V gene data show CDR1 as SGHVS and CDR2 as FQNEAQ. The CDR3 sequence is CASSSWGGWLFF.

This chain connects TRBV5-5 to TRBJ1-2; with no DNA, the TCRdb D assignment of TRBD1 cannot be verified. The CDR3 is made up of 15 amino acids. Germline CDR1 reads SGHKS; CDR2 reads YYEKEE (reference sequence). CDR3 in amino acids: CASSWGTGVFGGYTF.

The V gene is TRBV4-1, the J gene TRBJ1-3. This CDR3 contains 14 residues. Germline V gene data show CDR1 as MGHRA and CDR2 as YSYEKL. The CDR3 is CASSQDRSGNTIYF.

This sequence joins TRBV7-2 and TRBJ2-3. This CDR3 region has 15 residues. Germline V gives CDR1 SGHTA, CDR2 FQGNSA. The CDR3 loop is CASSFSGSSTDTQYF.

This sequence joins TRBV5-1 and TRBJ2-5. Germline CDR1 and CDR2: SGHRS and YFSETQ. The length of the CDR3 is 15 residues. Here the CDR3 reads CASSLDRGNMETQYF.

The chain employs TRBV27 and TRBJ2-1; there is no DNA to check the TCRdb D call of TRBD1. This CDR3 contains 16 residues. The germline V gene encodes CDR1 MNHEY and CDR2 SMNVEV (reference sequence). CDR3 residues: CASSILPGPGPNEQFF.

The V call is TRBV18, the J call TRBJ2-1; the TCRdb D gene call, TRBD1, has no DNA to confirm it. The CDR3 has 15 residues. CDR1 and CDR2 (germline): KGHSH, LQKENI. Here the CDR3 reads CASSPWGGNRWEQFF.

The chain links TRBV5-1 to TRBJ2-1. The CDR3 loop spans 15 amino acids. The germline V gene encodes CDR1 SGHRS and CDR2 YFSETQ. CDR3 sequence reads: CASSLVSGVSNEQFF.

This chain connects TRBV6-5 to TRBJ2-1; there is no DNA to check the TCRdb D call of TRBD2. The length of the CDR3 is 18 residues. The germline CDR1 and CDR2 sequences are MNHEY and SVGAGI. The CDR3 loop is CASSYKPGIAGADNEQFF.